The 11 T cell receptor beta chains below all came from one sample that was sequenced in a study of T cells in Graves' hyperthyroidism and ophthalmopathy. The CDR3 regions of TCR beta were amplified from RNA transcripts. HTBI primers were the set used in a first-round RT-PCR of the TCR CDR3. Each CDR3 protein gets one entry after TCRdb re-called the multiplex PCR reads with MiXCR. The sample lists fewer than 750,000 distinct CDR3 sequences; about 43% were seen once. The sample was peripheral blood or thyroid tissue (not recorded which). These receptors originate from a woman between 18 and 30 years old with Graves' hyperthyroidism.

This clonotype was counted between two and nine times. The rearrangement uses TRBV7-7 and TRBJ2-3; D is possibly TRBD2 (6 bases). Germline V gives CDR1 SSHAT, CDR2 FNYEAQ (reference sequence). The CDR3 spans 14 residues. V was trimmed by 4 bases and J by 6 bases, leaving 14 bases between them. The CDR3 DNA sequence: TGTGCCAGCAGCTATGCCGGGGGTGTGGATACGCAGTATTTT. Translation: CASSYAGGVDTQYF.

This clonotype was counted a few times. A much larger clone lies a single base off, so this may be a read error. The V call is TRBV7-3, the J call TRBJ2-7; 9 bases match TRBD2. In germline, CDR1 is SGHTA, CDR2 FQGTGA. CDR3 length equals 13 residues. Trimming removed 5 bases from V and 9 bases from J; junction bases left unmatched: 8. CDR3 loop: CASSISGSQGQYF. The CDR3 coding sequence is TGTGCCAGCAGCATTAGCGGGAGCCAAGGGCAGTACTTC.

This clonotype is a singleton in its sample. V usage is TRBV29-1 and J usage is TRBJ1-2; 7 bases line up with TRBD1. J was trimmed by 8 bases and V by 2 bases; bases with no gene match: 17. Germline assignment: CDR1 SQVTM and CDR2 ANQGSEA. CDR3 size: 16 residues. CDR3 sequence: CSVELRDFDRANGYTF. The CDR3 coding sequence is TGCAGCGTTGAACTTCGGGATTTTGACAGGGCGAACGGCTACACCTTC. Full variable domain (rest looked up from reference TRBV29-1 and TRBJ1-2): SAVISQKPSRDICQRGTSLTIQCQVDSQVTMMFWYRQQPGQSLTLIATANQGSEATYESGFVIDKFPISRPNLTFSTLTVSNMSPEDSSIYLCSVELRDFDRANGYTFGSGTRLTVV.

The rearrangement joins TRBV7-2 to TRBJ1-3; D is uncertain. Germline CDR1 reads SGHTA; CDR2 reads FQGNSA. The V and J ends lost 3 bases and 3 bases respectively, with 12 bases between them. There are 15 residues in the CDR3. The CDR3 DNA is TGTGCCAGCAGCTTCTCGGCGGGCTATGGAAACACCATATATTTT. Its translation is CASSFSAGYGNTIYF.

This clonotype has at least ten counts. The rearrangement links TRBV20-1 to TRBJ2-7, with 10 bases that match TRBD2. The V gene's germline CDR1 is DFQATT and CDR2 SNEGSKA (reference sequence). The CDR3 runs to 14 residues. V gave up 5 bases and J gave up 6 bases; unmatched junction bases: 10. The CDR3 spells CSASTSGHFSEQYF. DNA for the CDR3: TGCAGTGCTTCGACTAGCGGGCACTTCTCCGAGCAGTACTTC.

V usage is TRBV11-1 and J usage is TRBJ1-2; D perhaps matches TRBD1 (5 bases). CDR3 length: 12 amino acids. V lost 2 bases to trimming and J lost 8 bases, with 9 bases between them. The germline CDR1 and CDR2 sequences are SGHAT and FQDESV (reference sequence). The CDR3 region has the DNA TGTGCCAGCAGCTTAATCGGGGACGGCTACACCTTC. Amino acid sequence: CASSLIGDGYTF.

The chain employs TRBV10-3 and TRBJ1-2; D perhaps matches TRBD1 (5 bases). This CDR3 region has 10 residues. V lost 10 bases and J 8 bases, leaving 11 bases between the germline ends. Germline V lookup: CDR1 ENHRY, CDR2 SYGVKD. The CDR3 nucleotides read TGTGCCAAAACAGGAAGCGGCTACACCTTC. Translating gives CAKTGSGYTF.

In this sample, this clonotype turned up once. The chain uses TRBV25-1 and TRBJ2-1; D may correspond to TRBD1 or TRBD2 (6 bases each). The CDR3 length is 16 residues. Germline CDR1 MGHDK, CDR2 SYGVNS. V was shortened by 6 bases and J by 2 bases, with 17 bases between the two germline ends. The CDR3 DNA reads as TGTGCCAGCAGAGAGGGGGGAGCAGGGCCCTACAATGAGCAGTTCTTC. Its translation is CASREGGAGPYNEQFF.

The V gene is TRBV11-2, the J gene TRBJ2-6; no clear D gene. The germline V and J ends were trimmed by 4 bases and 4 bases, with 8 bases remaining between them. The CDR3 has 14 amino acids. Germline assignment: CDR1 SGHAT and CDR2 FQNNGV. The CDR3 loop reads CASSSVSGANVLTF. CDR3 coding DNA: TGTGCCAGCAGCTCGGTAAGCGGGGCCAACGTCCTGACTTTC.

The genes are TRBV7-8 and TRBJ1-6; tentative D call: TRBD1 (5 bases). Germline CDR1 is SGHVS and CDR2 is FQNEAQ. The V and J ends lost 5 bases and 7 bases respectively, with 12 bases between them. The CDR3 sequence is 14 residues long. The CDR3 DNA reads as TGTGCCAGCAGCCAACCGGCAGGGAATTCACCCCTCCACTTT. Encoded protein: CASSQPAGNSPLHF.

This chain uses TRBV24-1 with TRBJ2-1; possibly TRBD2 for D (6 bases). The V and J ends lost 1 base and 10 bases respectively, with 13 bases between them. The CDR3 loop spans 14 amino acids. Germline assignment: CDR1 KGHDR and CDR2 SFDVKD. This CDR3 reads CATSDFDGGKEQFF. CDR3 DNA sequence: TGTGCCACCAGTGATTTCGACGGGGGTAAGGAGCAGTTCTTC.